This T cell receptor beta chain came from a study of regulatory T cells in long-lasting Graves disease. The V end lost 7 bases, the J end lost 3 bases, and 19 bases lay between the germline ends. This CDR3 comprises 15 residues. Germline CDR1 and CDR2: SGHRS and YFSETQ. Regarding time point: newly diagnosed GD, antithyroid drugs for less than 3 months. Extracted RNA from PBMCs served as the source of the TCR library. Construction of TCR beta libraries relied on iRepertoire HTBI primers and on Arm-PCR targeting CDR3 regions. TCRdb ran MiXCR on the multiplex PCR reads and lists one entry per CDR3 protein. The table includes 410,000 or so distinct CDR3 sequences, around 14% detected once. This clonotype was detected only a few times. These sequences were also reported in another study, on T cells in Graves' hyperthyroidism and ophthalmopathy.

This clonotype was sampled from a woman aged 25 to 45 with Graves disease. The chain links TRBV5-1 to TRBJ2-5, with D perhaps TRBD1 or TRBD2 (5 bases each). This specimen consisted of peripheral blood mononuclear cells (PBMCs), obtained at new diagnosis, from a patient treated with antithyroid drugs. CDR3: CASGSSGTAKETQYF. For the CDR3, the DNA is TGCGCCAGCGGAAGCAGTGGGACGGCTAAAGAGACCCAGTACTTC.